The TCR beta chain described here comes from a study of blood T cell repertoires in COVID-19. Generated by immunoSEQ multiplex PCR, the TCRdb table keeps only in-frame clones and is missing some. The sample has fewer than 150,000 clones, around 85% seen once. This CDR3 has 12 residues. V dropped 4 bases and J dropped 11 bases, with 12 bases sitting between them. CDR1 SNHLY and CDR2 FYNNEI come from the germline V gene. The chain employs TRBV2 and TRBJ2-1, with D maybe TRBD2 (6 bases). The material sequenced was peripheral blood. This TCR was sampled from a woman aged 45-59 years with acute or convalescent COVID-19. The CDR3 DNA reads TGTGCCAGCAGTGGGGGACTCGGCCAGCAGTTCTTC. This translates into CASSGGLGQQFF.